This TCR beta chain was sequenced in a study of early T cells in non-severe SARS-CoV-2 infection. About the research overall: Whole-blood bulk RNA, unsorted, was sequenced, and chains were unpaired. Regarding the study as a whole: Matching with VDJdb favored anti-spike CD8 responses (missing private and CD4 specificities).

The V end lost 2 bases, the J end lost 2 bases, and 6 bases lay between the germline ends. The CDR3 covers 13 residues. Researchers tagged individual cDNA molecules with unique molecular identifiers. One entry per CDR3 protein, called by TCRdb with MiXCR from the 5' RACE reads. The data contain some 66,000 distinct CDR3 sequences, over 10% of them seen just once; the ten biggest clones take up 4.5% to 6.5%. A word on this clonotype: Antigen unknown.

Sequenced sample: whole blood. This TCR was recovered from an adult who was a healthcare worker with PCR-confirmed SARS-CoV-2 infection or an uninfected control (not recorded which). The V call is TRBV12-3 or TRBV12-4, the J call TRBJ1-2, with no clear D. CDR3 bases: TGTGCCAGCAGTTTAAAGGGAAACTATGGCTACACCTTC. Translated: CASSLKGNYGYTF.